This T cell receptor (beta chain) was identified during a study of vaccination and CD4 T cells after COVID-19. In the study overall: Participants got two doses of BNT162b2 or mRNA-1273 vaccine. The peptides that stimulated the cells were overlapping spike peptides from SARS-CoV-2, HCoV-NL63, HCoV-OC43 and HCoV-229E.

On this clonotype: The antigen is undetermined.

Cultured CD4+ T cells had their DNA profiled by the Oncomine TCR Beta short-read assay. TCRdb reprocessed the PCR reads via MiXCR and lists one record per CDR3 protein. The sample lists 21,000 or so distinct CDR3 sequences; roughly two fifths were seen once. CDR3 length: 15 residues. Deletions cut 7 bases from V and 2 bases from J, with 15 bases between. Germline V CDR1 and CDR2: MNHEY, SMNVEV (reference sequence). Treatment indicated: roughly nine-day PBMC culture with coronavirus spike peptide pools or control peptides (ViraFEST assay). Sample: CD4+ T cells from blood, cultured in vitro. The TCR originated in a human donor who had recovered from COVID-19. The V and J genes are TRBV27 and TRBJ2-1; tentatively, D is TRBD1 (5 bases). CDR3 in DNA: TGTGCCAGCACCCCCGCCGACAGTACCTACAATGAGCAGTTCTTC. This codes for CASTPADSTYNEQFF.